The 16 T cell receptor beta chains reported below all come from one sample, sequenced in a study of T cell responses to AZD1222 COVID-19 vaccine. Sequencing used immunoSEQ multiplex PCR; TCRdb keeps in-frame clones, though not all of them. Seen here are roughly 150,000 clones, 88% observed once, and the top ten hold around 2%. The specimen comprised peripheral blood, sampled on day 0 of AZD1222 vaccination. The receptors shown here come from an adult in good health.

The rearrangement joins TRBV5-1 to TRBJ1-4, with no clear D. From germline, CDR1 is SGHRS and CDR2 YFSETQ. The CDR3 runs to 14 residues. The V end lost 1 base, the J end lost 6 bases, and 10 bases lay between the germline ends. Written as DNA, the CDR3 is TGCGCCAGCAGCTTGATGGGGTTGGATGAAAAACTGTTTTTT. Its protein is CASSLMGLDEKLFF.

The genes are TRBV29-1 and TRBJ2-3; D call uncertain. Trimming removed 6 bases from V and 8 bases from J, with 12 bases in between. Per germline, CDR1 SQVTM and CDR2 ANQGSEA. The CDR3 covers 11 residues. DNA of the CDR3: TGCAGCGTGACCTTCTCGGGTACGCAGTATTTT. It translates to CSVTFSGTQYF.

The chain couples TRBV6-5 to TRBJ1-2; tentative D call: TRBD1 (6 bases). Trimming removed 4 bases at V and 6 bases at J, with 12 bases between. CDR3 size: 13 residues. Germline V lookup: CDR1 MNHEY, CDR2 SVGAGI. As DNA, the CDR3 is TGTGCCAGCAGTTTGGACAGTGGTGATGGCTACACCTTC. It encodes CASSLDSGDGYTF.

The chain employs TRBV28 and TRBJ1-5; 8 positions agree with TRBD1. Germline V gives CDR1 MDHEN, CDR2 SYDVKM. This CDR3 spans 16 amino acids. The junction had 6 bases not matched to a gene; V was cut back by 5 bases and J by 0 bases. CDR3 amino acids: CASSPPGQGSNQPQHF. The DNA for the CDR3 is TGTGCCAGCAGTCCCCCCGGACAGGGTAGCAATCAGCCCCAGCATTTT.

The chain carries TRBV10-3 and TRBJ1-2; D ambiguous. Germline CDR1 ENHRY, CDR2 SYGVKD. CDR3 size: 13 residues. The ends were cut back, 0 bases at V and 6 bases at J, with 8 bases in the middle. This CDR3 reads CAISESLQNGYTF. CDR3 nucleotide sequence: TGTGCCATCAGTGAGTCCCTCCAAAATGGCTACACCTTC.

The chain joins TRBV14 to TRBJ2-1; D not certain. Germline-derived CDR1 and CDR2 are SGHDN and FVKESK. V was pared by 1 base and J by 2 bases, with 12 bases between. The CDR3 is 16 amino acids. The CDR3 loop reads CASSQGITPAYNEQFF. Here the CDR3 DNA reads TGTGCCAGCAGCCAAGGCATAACGCCCGCCTACAATGAGCAGTTCTTC.

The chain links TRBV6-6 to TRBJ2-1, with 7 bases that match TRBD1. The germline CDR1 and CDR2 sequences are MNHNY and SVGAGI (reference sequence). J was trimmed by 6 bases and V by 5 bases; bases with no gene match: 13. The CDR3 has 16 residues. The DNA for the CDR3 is TGTGCCAGCAGTCAGGCACAACCGGGACAGCGCAATGAGCAGTTCTTC. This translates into CASSQAQPGQRNEQFF.

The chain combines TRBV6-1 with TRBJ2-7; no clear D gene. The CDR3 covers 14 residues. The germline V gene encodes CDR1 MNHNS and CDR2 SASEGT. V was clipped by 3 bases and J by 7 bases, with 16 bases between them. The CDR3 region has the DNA TGTGCCAGCAGTGAGTCCGGGCCCAGTTGGGAGCAGTACTTC. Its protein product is CASSESGPSWEQYF.

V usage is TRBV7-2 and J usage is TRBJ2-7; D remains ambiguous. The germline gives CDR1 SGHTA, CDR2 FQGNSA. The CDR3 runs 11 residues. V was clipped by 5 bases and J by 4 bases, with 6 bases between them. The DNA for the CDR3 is TGTGCCAGCAGCCAGATATACGAGCAGTACTTC. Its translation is CASSQIYEQYF.

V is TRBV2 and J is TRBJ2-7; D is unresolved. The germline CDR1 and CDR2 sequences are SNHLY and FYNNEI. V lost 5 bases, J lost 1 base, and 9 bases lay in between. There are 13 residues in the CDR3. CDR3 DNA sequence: TGTGCCAGCAGTAGTGACACATCCTACGAGCAGTACTTC. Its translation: CASSSDTSYEQYF.

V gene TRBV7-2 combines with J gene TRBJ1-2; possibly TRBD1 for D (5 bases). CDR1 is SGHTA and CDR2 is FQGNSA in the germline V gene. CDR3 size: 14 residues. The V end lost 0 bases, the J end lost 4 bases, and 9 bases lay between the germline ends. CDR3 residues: CASSLAGAGYGYTF. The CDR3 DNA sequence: TGTGCCAGCAGCTTAGCAGGGGCTGGCTATGGCTACACCTTC.

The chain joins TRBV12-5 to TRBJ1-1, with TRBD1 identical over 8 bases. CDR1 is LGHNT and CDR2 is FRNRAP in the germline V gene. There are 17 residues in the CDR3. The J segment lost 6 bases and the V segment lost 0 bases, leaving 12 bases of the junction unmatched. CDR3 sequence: CASGLVMTLQGGAEAFF. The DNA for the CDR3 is TGTGCTAGTGGTTTGGTGATGACCTTACAGGGGGGGGCTGAAGCTTTCTTT.

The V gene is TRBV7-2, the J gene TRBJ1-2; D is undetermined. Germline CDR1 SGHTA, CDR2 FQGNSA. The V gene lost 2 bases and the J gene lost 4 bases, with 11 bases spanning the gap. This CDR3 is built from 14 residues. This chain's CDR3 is CASSLSKAAYGYTF. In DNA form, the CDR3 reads TGTGCCAGCAGCTTATCCAAGGCAGCCTATGGCTACACCTTC.

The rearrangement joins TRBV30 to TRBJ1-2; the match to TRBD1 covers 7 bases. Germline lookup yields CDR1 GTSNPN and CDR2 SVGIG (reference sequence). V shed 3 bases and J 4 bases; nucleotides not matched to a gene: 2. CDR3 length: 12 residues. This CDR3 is CAWRAGGYGYTF. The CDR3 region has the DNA TGTGCCTGGAGAGCAGGGGGCTATGGCTACACCTTC.

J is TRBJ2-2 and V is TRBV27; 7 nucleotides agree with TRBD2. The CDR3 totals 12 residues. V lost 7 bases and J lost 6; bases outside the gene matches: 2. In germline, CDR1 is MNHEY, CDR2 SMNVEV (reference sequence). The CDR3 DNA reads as TGTGCCAGCACAGGGAGGGCCGGGGAGCTGTTTTTT. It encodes CASTGRAGELFF.

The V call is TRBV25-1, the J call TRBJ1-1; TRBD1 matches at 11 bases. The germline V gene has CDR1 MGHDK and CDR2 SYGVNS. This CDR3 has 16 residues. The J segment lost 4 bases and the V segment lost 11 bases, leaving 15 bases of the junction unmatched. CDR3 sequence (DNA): TGTGCCTCTCGCGAGGCCGGGACAGGGGGGTTCACTGAAGCTTTCTTT. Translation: CASREAGTGGFTEAFF.